This entry describes one T cell receptor (beta chain). Its antigen remains unknown. Sequencing used immunoSEQ multiplex PCR; TCRdb keeps in-frame clones, though not all of them. The table includes roughly 45,000 clones, approximately 80% detected once. This sample is part of a study of memory B cells and T cells in multiple sclerosis. Separate sequencing covered autoproliferating (CFSE-dim) and non-proliferating (CFSE-high) T cells from stimulus-free culture. Over 4.5x10^7 CFSE-labeled PBMCs were cultured about seven days unstimulated, then replicate wells were pooled. This clonotype was sampled from a human donor with multiple sclerosis. Sequenced input: PBMCs from blood kept in culture.

CDR3 nucleotides: TGTGCCAGCAGGGGGACTAGCGGGGCATGGGGCGAGCAGTACTTC. Encoded protein: CASRGTSGAWGEQYF. The chain has TRBV6-5 and TRBJ2-7; 13 bases map to TRBD2. V trimming: 6 bases; J trimming: 6 bases; junction bases outside the gene matches: 8. This CDR3 contains 15 residues. Germline CDR1 is MNHEY and CDR2 is SVGAGI.